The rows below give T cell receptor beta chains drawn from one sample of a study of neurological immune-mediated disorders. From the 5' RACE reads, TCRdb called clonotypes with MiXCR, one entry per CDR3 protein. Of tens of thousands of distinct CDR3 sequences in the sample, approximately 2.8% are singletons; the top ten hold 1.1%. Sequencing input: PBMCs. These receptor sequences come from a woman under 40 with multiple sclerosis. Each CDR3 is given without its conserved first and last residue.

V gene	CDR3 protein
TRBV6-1	ASSEGTNRNNEQF
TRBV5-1	ASSLERGGAGYT
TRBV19	ASSIVLDWSAQY
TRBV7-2	ASGKGIPDTEAF
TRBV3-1	ASSQVPGQGISYEQY
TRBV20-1	SARSPTAPYEQY
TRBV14	ASSFGLATADEQF
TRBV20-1	SARGIRQGTAEAF
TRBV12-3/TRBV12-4	ASSPVGQLAKNIQY
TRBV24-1	ATSVDGDGYT
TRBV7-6	ASSGGVHGYT
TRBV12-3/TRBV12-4	ASSLLGQGSGNTIY
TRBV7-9	ASSSLPGQGPWI
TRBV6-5	ASSYPHASSNQPQH
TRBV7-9	ASSFQGSGTDTQY
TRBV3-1	ASSQGSVSTEAF
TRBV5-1	ASSPWGDWDGYT
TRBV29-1	SAGTAEDTEAF
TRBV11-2	ASSLVRTSGRANEQF
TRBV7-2	ASSVGLADNYEQY
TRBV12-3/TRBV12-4	ASSPRDGEKLF
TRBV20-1	SALTGTNQPQH
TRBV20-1	SPLAGVVPQH
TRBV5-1	ASSFGQFYEQY
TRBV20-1	SARLPGLDTGELF
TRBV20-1	SARTDFTDTQY
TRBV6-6	ASSYKGLAKYEQY
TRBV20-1	SATGSSYEQY
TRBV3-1	ASSQGSGMNTEAF
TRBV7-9	ASSTRQGHTDTQY
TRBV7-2	ASSFRPLSPLH
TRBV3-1	ASSQNRVNTEAF
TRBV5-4	ASRRAGGPLYEQY
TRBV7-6	ASSPGQGLSGTEAF
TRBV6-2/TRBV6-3	ASSEPRGEDTEAF
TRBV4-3	ASSTNYNEQF
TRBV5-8	ASSLTGSSKNIQY
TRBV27	ASSLGWDQETQY
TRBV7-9	ASIPGLANEQF
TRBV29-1	SVEGIAGYNEQF